Each of the 5 T cell receptor beta chains below was sequenced from the same sample in a study of shared clonotypes between healthy human individuals. Clones were read by immunoSEQ multiplex PCR, and TCRdb kept only the in-frame ones, dropping some. Altogether 1,500,000 or so clones are present, approximately 96% being singletons, with the ten largest covering over 1%. The specimen was naive CD4+ T cells sorted from blood. Subset in this sample: CD45RA+ positively selected. These receptors were collected from a man aged 25-45 years in good health.

In this sample, this clone turned up once. The CDR3 loop is CASGRRTGNTIYF. CDR3 nucleotides: TGTGCCAGCGGTAGGAGGACCGGAAACACCATATATTTT. The V call is TRBV5-5, the J call TRBJ1-3, with D unclear. This CDR3 has 13 residues. The germline CDR1 and CDR2 sequences are SGHKS and YYEKEE (reference sequence). With 7 bases removed from V and 4 bases from J, the gap between germline ends came to 12 bases.

This clone was seen once. The chain recombines TRBV5-1 with TRBJ2-2, with 10 bases aligning to TRBD1. The CDR3 loop spans 17 amino acids. With 5 bases clipped from V and 5 bases from J, the junction kept 12 bases outside the gene matches. Germline assignment: CDR1 SGHRS and CDR2 YFSETQ. The CDR3, as DNA: TGCGCCAGCAGTCCCGGACAGGGGGGTAGGTCAACCGGGGAGCTGTTTTTT. Translation gives CASSPGQGGRSTGELFF.

V and J are TRBV7-2 and TRBJ1-2; a weak D match, TRBD1 (6 bases). This CDR3 is 14 amino acids long. Between the trimmed V and J ends, which lost 8 bases and 1 base, there was a span of 14 bases. CDR1 is SGHTA, CDR2 FQGNSA, per germline. This CDR3 is CASYREGHNYGYTF. The CDR3 coding sequence is TGTGCCAGCTATAGGGAGGGACATAACTATGGCTACACCTTC. Drawing the rest from reference TRBV7-2 and TRBJ1-2, the complete variable domain is GAGVSQSPSNKVTEKGKDVELRCDPISGHTALYWYRQSLGQGLEFLIYFQGNSAPDKSGLPSDRFSAERTGGSVSTLTIQRTQQEDSAVYLCASYREGHNYGYTFGSGTRLTVV.

The chain uses TRBV6-5 and TRBJ2-1; 12 positions match TRBD2. This CDR3 has 15 residues. After removal of 5 bases from V and 8 bases from J, the junction contained 7 bases not matched to a gene. Per the germline V gene, CDR1 is MNHEY and CDR2 is SVGAGI. CDR3: CASSLTSGSVYEQFF. DNA of the CDR3: TGTGCCAGCAGTCTGACTAGCGGGAGTGTTTATGAGCAGTTCTTC.

CDR3: CTSRNLSVRKTYGYTF. DNA of the CDR3: TGCACCAGCAGAAATCTGAGTGTGCGAAAGACCTATGGCTACACCTTC. J is TRBJ1-2 and V is TRBV1. TRBV1 counts as a pseudogene. The CDR3 is made up of 16 amino acids.